This T cell receptor beta chain was identified in a study of cytomegalovirus exposure and HLA in healthy donors. CDR1 and CDR2 from the germline V gene are SGHRS and YFSETQ. V shed 0 bases and J shed 3 bases, with 10 bases lying between them. The CDR3 runs 14 residues. PCR was performed using 60 Vbeta and 13 Jbeta primers. The data were produced by immunoSEQ multiplex PCR, yet TCRdb's version contains in-frame clones alone and is incomplete. The repertoire holds roughly 100,000 clones, more than 60% seen once, with roughly 2.5% in the top ten. The V and J genes are TRBV5-1 and TRBJ2-7; D unresolved. Sample: PBMCs. The receptor was derived from a man in his forties in good health and CMV-seronegative. The CDR3 region is CASSLVGSSYEQYF. The CDR3 DNA is TGCGCCAGCAGCTTGGTTGGCTCCAGCTACGAGCAGTACTTC.